These T cell receptor beta chains were read from a single sample in a study of blood T cell repertoires in COVID-19. This table comes from immunoSEQ multiplex PCR, and its TCRdb copy is limited to in-frame clones, with some not included. The sample shows roughly 54,000 clones, 70% to 90% of them seen only once. Sequencing was performed on peripheral blood. The receptor source for this set is a human donor in a cohort sampled during active COVID-19. Each CDR3 is given with its conserved first and last residue. D genes are given only for firm matches. Size is stated for part of the rows, as once, few or many counts, or as a class when the clone is expanded.

D gene,J gene,V gene,clone size,CDR3 DNA,CDR3 protein
-,TRBJ1-3,TRBV5-1,-,TGCGCCAGCAGCTTGGCAGGGGATGGAAACACCATATATTTT,CASSLAGDGNTIYF
-,TRBJ2-6,TRBV10-3,-,TGTGCCATCAGTGAGTCAGCCTATTACTCTGGGGCCAACGTCCTGACTTTC,CAISESAYYSGANVLTF
TRBD1,TRBJ1-4,TRBV18,-,TGTGCCAGCTCACTACAGGGGGGTGAAAAACTGTTTTTT,CASSLQGGEKLFF
TRBD2,TRBJ2-1,TRBV29-1,-,TGCAGCGTAACTAGCGGGGGTGAGCAGTTCTTC,CSVTSGGEQFF
TRBD1,TRBJ2-2,TRBV7-2,-,TGTGCCAGCAGCGCGAACCGGGACAGGGCCATCACCGGGGAGCTGTTTTTT,CASSANRDRAITGELFF
TRBD2,TRBJ2-7,TRBV13,-,TGTGCCAGCAGGGTAGCGGGAGTTGGGGAGCAGTACTTC,CASRVAGVGEQYF
-,TRBJ1-2,TRBV28,-,TGTGCCAGCAAAATGGGGGGAAACTATGGCTACACCTTC,CASKMGGNYGYTF
-,TRBJ1-5,TRBV7-2,-,TGTGCCAGCAGCACATCGACACTTCAGCCCCAGCATTTT,CASSTSTLQPQHF
TRBD1,TRBJ2-4,TRBV7-2,-,TGTGCCAGCAGCGAGGGACAGCAACGTCAAAACATTCAGTACTTC,CASSEGQQRQNIQYF
-,TRBJ1-2,TRBV5-1,-,TGCGCCAGCAGTCGCGGGGCAGGGCGCGGCTACACCTTC,CASSRGAGRGYTF
TRBD1,TRBJ2-7,TRBV18,few,TGTGCCAGCTCACCAGGACAGGGATTGTACGAGCAGTACTTC,CASSPGQGLYEQYF
-,TRBJ2-3,TRBV5-6,-,TGTGCCAGCAGCTTGCAGGGAACGAGCGCAGATACGCAGTATTTT,CASSLQGTSADTQYF
TRBD1,TRBJ2-5,TRBV6-4,-,TGTGCCAGCAGTGACTCTAATCCGGTAAAACAATCCGGGGACAGCTACCAAGAGACCCAGTACTTC,CASSDSNPVKQSGDSYQETQYF
TRBD2,TRBJ2-5,TRBV7-6,-,TGTGCCAGCAGCTTAATCGTTCTAACTAGCGGGAGGACCGAAGAGACCCAGTACTTC,CASSLIVLTSGRTEETQYF
-,TRBJ1-1,TRBV12-3/TRBV12-4,-,TGTGCCAGCAGTTACGGGACAGAAGCTTTCTTT,CASSYGTEAFF
-,TRBJ1-2,TRBV5-6,-,TGTGCCAGCAGACCGAACAGGGTGAGCGGCTACACCTTC,CASRPNRVSGYTF
TRBD1,TRBJ2-4,TRBV19,-,TGTGCCAGTAGGACAGGGGGCGCCAAAAACATTCAGTACTTC,CASRTGGAKNIQYF
TRBD2,TRBJ2-3,TRBV25-1,-,TGTGCCAGCAGTGATTCCCGGGAGGGCACAGATACGCAGTATTTT,CASSDSREGTDTQYF
TRBD2,TRBJ2-1,TRBV5-1,-,TGCGCCAGCAGCTTCACTAGCGGGAGTCGAAATGAGCAGTTCTTC,CASSFTSGSRNEQFF
-,TRBJ2-4,TRBV25-1,-,TGTGCCAGCAGTGAATCACTAGCCAAAAACATTCAGTACTTC,CASSESLAKNIQYF
-,TRBJ1-2,TRBV3-1/TRBV3-2,-,TGTGCCAGCAGCCAAGGACAACGAAACTATGGCTACACCTTC,CASSQGQRNYGYTF
TRBD2,TRBJ2-1,TRBV24-1,-,TGTGCCACCAGTGATAGTAGCGGGAGAATCTACAATGAGCAGTTCTTC,CATSDSSGRIYNEQFF
-,TRBJ2-7,TRBV10-3,-,TGTGCCATCAGTGAGTCCCGTCAGGGACTCTACGAGCAGTACTTC,CAISESRQGLYEQYF
-,TRBJ2-3,TRBV15,-,TGTGCCACCAGCAGAGACCTGGGCAGGGTGGCAGATACGCAGTATTTT,CATSRDLGRVADTQYF
TRBD2,TRBJ2-5,TRBV29-1,once,TGCAGCGGTGGACTAGCGGGGACGCAAGAGACCCAGTACTTC,CSGGLAGTQETQYF
TRBD2,TRBJ2-5,TRBV27,-,TGTGCCAGCAGTTGGGGTAGCGGGTACCAAGAGACCCAGTACTTC,CASSWGSGYQETQYF
-,TRBJ1-1,TRBV3-1/TRBV3-2,-,TGTGCCAGCAGCCCAAGGGGGGGGCTTCAAAACACTGAAGCTTTCTTT,CASSPRGGLQNTEAFF
-,TRBJ2-5,TRBV18,-,TGTGCCAGCTCACCAAGCGGAGAGACCCAGTACTTC,CASSPSGETQYF
-,TRBJ2-1,TRBV9,once,TGTGCCAGCAGCGTAGCCAACCTAAGGGGCAATGAGCAGTTCTTC,CASSVANLRGNEQFF
-,TRBJ1-5,TRBV19,-,TGTGCCAGTAGTATTCGAGGAGGGAGCTATAGCAATCAGCCCCAGCATTTT,CASSIRGGSYSNQPQHF
-,TRBJ2-7,TRBV6-1,-,TGTGCCAGCAGTGAAACTAGAAACAGCGAGCAGTACTTC,CASSETRNSEQYF
-,TRBJ2-1,TRBV3-1/TRBV3-2,-,TGTGCCAGCAGCCCCTTCACACAATACAATGAGCAGTTCTTC,CASSPFTQYNEQFF
TRBD1,TRBJ2-1,TRBV9,-,TGTGCCAGCAGCACGACAGGGGGATCCTACAATGAGCAGTTCTTC,CASSTTGGSYNEQFF
-,TRBJ1-5,TRBV6-6,-,TGTGCCAGCAGTTACGAGGGACAGCCCCAGCATTTT,CASSYEGQPQHF
-,TRBJ1-6,TRBV5-5,-,TGTGCCAGCAGCCCTGGGGGGGCCAGCTATAATTCACCCCTCCACTTT,CASSPGGASYNSPLHF
-,TRBJ2-2,TRBV5-1,-,TGCGCCAGCAGCTTGGCGGGATTCAACACCGGGGAGCTGTTTTTT,CASSLAGFNTGELFF
TRBD2,TRBJ2-6,TRBV7-7,-,TGTGCCAGCAGCCTGACTAGCGGGGGCTCTGGGGCCAACGTCCTGACTTTC,CASSLTSGGSGANVLTF
-,TRBJ2-2,TRBV7-3,-,TGTGCCAGCAGCTTAGGCAGGAACACCGGGGAGCTGTTTTTT,CASSLGRNTGELFF
-,TRBJ2-1,TRBV5-1,-,TGCGCCAGCAGCTTGACGCAGGGCGTCTACAATGAGCAGTTCTTC,CASSLTQGVYNEQFF
-,TRBJ2-7,TRBV2,-,TGTGCCAGCAGGGACAGAGGATACGAGCAGTACTTC,CASRDRGYEQYF
TRBD1,TRBJ1-2,TRBV5-4,-,TGTGCCAGCAGCTCACAGGGGGACTATGGCTACACCTTC,CASSSQGDYGYTF
-,TRBJ2-2,TRBV11-3,-,TGTGCCAGCAGCCCCGAGGGGGGACTATACACCGGGGAGCTGTTTTTT,CASSPEGGLYTGELFF
-,TRBJ1-2,TRBV9,-,TGTGCCAGCAGCGTGGGCCAGGGTAGCGGCTACACCTTC,CASSVGQGSGYTF
-,TRBJ1-1,TRBV5-1,-,TGCGCCAGCGGAGTCGAGGGGGGGACTGAAGCTTTCTTT,CASGVEGGTEAFF
-,TRBJ1-3,TRBV9,-,TGTGCCAGCATGCCCGGGACTGGAAACACCATATATTTT,CASMPGTGNTIYF
TRBD1,TRBJ1-1,TRBV2,-,TGTGCCAGCAGGAAAACAGGGGGCATAACTGAAGCTTTCTTT,CASRKTGGITEAFF
TRBD1,TRBJ2-6,TRBV5-4,hyperexpanded,TGTGCCAGCAGCCCGGGACAGGCTTCTGGGGCCAACGTCCTGACTTTC,CASSPGQASGANVLTF
-,TRBJ1-1,TRBV4-2,-,TGTGCCAGCAGCCGAGACACAGGGTCTGAAGCTTTCTTT,CASSRDTGSEAFF
-,TRBJ2-7,TRBV28,-,TGTGCCAGCAGCCCCGGGATAGCGGATACCTACGAGCAGTACTTC,CASSPGIADTYEQYF
-,TRBJ2-3,TRBV7-9,-,TGTGCCAGCAGCTTAGGGAGCCTAGCCGCAGATACGCAGTATTTT,CASSLGSLAADTQYF
-,TRBJ1-2,TRBV24-1,once,TGTGCCACCAGTCCAGGGCCCTCCCTAGGCTACACCTTC,CATSPGPSLGYTF
-,TRBJ1-1,TRBV2,-,TGTGCCAGCAGTGACAGGGAGAACACTGAAGCTTTCTTT,CASSDRENTEAFF
-,TRBJ2-1,TRBV27,-,TGTGCCAGCAGTCTCCTTCGAGCCGACAATGAGCAGTTCTTC,CASSLLRADNEQFF
-,TRBJ2-6,TRBV28,-,TGTGCCAGCTCACTCGACAGCTCTGGGGCCAACGTCCTGACTTTC,CASSLDSSGANVLTF
-,TRBJ2-5,TRBV12-5,-,TGTGCTAGTGGCCAACCCACAGGATGGGAGACCCAGTACTTC,CASGQPTGWETQYF
-,TRBJ1-2,TRBV19,-,TGTGCCAGTAGTCCCCCGGACAGTCGGCTATACTCGAAAGGCTACACCTTC,CASSPPDSRLYSKGYTF
TRBD1,TRBJ2-5,TRBV9,-,TGTGCCAGCAGCGTGGGGACAGGGGTCGGGGAGACCCAGTACTTC,CASSVGTGVGETQYF
TRBD1,TRBJ1-2,TRBV5-1,-,TGCGCCACCTCGCCGGGACAGGGGTTTTGGTACACCTTC,CATSPGQGFWYTF
TRBD2,TRBJ2-7,TRBV4-1,-,TGCGCCAGCAGCCAAGACGCTAGCGGACCCTACGAGCAGTACTTC,CASSQDASGPYEQYF